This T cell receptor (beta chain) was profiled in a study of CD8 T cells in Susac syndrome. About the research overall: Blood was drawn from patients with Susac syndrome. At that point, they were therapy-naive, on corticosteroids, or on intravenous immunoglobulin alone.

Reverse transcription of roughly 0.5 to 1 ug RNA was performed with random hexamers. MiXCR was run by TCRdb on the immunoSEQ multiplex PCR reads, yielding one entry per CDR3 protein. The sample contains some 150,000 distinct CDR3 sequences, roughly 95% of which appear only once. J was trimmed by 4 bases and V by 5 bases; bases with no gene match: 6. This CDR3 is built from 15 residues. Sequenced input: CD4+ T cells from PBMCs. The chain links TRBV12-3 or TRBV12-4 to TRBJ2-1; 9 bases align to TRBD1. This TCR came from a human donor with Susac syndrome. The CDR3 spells CASSGTGTGYNEQFF. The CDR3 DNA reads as TGTGCCAGCAGTGGAACCGGGACAGGGTACAATGAGCAGTTCTTC.